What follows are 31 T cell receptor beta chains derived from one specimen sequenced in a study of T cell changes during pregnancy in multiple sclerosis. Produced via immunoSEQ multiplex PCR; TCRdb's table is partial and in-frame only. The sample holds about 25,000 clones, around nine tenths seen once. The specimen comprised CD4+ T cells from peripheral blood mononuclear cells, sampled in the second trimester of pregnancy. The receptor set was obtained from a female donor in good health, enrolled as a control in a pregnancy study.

CDR3 residues: CASSQDSRQGYEQYF. CDR3 DNA sequence: TGCGCCAGCAGCCAAGACTCTAGACAGGGCTACGAGCAGTACTTC. This chain connects TRBV4-3 to TRBJ2-7; 7 positions match TRBD1. Losses at the gene ends were 0 bases for V and 3 bases for J; bases not matched to a gene: 5. The length of the CDR3 is 15 residues. Germline V lookup: CDR1 LGHNA, CDR2 YSLEER.

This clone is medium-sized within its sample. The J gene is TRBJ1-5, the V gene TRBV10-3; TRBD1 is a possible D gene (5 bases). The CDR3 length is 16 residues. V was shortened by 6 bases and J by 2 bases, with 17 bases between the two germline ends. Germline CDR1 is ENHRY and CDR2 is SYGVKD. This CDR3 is CAISNLEGEGNQPQHF. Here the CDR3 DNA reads TGTGCCATCAGCAACCTTGAAGGGGAGGGCAATCAGCCCCAGCATTTT.

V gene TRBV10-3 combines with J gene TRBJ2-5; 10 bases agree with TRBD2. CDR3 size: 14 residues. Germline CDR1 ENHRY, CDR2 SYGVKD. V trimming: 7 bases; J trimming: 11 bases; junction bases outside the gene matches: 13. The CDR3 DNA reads TGTGCCATCAAAGCGGGAGGGCCCCGCGACGGACAGTACTTC. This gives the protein CAIKAGGPRDGQYF.

The CDR3 DNA sequence: TGTGCCAGCAGCCCGTACAGGGTTATGGGCGAGCAGTACTTC. It translates to CASSPYRVMGEQYF. The chain combines TRBV14 with TRBJ2-7, with TRBD1 as a possible D gene (6 bases). Trimming took 4 bases from V and 6 from J, leaving 16 bases between them. Germline V gene lookup returns CDR1 SGHDN and CDR2 FVKESK. There are 14 residues in the CDR3. The variable domain in full, with the rest retrieved from reference TRBV14 and TRBJ2-7, is EAGVTQFPSHSVIEKGQTVTLRCDPISGHDNLYWYRRVMGKEIKFLLHFVKESKQDESGMPNNRFLAERTGGTYSTLKVQPAELEDSGVYFCASSPYRVMGEQYFGPGTRLTVT.

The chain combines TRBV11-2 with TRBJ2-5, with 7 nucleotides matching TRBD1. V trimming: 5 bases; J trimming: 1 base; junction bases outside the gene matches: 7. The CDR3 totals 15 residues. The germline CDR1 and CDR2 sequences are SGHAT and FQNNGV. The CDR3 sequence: CASSPTGRSQETQYF. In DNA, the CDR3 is TGTGCCAGCAGCCCGACAGGGAGATCCCAAGAGACCCAGTACTTC.

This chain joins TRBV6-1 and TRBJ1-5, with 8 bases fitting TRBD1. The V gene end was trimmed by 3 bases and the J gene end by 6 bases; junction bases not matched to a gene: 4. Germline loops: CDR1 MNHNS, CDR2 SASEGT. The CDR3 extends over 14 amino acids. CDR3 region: CASSEAGGRQPQHF. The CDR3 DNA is TGTGCCAGCAGTGAGGCAGGGGGCCGTCAGCCCCAGCATTTT.

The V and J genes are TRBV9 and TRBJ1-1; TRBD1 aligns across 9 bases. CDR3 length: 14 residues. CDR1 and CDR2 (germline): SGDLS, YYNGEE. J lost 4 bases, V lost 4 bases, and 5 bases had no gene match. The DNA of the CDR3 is TGTGCCAGCAGCATGACAGGGGGAGTCACTGAAGCTTTCTTT. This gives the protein CASSMTGGVTEAFF.

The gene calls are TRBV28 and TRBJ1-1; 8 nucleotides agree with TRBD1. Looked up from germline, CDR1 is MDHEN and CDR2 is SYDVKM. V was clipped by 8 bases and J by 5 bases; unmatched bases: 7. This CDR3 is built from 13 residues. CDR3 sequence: CASLTGGGTEAFF. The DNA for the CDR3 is TGTGCCAGCCTCACAGGGGGTGGGACTGAAGCTTTCTTT.

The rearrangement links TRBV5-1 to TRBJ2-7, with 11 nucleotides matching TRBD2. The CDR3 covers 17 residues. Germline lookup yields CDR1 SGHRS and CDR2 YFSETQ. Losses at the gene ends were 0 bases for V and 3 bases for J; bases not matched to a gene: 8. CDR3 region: CASSLETSGANFYEQYF. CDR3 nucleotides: TGCGCCAGCAGCTTGGAGACTAGCGGGGCGAACTTCTACGAGCAGTACTTC.

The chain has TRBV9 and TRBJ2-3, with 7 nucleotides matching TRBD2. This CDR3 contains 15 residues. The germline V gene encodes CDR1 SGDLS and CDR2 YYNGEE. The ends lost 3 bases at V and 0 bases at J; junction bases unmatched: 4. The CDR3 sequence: CASSGSGLSTDTQYF. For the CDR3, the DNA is TGTGCCAGCAGCGGTAGCGGGTTAAGCACAGATACGCAGTATTTT.

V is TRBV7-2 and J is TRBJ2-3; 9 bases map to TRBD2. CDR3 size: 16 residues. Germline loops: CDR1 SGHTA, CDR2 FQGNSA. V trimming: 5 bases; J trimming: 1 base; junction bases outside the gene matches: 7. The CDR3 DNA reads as TGTGCCAGCAGCCGCAAGGAGCGGGGGGGCACAGATACGCAGTATTTT. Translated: CASSRKERGGTDTQYF.

The CDR3 loop is CASSLGGGTDTQYF. For the CDR3, the DNA is TGTGCCAGCAGCCTCGGCGGAGGCACAGATACGCAGTATTTT. The J gene is TRBJ2-3, the V gene TRBV27; D ambiguous. This CDR3 is 14 amino acids long. Germline CDR1 reads MNHEY; CDR2 reads SMNVEV (reference sequence). Trimming stripped 6 bases from V and 1 base from J, with 11 bases between.

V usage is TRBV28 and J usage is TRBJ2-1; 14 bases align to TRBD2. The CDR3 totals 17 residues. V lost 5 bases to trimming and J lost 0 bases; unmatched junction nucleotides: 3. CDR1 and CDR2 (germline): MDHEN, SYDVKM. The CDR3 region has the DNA TGTGCCAGCAGTGGCGGGACTAGCGGGAGCTCCTACAATGAGCAGTTCTTC. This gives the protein CASSGGTSGSSYNEQFF.

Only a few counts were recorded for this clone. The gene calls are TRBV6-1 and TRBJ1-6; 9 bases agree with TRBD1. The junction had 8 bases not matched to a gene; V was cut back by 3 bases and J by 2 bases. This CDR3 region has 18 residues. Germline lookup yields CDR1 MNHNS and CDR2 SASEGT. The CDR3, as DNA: TGTGCCAGCAGTGATCCCGGGACAGGGATTACCTATAATTCACCCCTCCACTTT. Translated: CASSDPGTGITYNSPLHF.

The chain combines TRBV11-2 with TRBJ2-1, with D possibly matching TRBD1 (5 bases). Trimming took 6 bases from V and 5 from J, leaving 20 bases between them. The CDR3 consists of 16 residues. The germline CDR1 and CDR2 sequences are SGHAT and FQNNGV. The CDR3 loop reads CASSNRGFGTNNEQFF. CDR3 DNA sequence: TGTGCCAGCAGTAATAGGGGATTCGGTACCAACAATGAGCAGTTCTTC.

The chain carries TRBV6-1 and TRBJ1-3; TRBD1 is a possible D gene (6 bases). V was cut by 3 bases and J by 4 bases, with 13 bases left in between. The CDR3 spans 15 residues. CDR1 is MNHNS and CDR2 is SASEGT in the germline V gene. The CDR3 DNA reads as TGTGCCAGCAGTGACCCCCAGGGGATAGGAAACACCATATATTTT. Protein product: CASSDPQGIGNTIYF.

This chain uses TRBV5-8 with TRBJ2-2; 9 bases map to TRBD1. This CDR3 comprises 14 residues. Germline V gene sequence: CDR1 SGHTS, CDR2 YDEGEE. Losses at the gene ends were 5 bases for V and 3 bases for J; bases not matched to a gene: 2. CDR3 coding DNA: TGTGCCAGCAGGAGGACAGGGGACACCGGGGAGCTGTTTTTT. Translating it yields CASRRTGDTGELFF.

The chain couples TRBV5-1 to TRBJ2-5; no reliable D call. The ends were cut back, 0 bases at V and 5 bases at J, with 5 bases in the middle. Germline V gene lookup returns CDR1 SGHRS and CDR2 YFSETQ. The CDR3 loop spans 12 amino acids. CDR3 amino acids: CASSLDRETQYF. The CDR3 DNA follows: TGCGCCAGCAGCTTGGACCGGGAGACCCAGTACTTC.

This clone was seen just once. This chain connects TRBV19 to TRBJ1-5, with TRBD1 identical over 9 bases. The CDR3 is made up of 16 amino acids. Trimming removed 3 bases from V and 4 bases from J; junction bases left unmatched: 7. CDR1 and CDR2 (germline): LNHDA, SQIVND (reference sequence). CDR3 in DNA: TGTGCCAGTAGTATCCTCGGGACAGGGTGGAATCAGCCCCAGCATTTT. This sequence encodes CASSILGTGWNQPQHF. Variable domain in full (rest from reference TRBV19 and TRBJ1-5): DGGITQSPKYLFRKEGQNVTLSCEQNLNHDAMYWYRQDPGQGLRLIYYSQIVNDFQKGDIAEGYSVSREKKESFPLTVTSAQKNPTAFYLCASSILGTGWNQPQHFGDGTRLSIL.

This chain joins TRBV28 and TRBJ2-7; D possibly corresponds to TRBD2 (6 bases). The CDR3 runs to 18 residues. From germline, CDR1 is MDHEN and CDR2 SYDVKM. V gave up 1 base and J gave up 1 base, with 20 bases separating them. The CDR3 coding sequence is TGTGCCAGCAGTTTATTAAATTTTCGGGACTTTCTATCCTACGAGCAGTACTTC. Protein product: CASSLLNFRDFLSYEQYF.

CDR3 region: CASSSPQQGATGELFF. Here the CDR3 DNA reads TGTGCCAGCAGCTCGCCCCAGCAGGGGGCGACCGGGGAGCTGTTTTTT. The chain carries TRBV9 and TRBJ2-2; 8 bases agree with TRBD1. V gave up 4 bases and J gave up 5 bases; unmatched junction bases: 10. Germline-derived CDR1 and CDR2 are SGDLS and YYNGEE. This CDR3 comprises 16 residues.

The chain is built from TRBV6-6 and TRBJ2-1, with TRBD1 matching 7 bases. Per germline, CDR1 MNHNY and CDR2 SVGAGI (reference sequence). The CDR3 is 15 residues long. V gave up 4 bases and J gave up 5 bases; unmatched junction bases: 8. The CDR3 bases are TGTGCCAGCAGTTTAACCGGGACAGACAACAATGAGCAGTTCTTC. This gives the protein CASSLTGTDNNEQFF.

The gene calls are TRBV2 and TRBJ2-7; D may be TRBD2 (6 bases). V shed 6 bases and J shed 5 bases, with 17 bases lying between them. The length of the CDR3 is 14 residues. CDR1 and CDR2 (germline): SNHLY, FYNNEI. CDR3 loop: CASSLGLQGDEQYF. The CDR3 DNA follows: TGTGCCAGCAGCCTGGGACTGCAAGGAGACGAGCAGTACTTC.

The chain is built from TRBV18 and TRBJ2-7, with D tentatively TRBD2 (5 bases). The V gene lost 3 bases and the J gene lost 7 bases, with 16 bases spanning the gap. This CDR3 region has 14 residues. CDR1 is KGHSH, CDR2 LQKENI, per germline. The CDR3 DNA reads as TGTGCCAGCTCACCCCGGGATACCTTGGAAGAGCAGTACTTC. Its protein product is CASSPRDTLEEQYF. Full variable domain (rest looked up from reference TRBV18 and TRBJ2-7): NAGVMQNPRHLVRRRGQEARLRCSPMKGHSHVYWYRQLPEEGLKFMVYLQKENIIDESGMPKERFSAEFPKEGPSILRIQQVVRGDSAAYFCASSPRDTLEEQYFGPGTRLTVT.

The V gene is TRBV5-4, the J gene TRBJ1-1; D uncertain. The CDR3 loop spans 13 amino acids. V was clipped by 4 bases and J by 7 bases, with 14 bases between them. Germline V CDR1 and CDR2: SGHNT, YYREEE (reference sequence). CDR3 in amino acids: CASSREETFEAFF. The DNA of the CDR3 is TGTGCCAGCAGCCGGGAGGAGACATTTGAAGCTTTCTTT.

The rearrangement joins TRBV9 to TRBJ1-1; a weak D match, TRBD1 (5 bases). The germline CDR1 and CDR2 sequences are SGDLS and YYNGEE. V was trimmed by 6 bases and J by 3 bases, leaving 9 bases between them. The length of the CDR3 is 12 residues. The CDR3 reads CASTGMDTEAFF. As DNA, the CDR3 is TGTGCCAGCACAGGGATGGACACTGAAGCTTTCTTT. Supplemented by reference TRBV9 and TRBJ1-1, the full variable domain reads DSGVTQTPKHLITATGQRVTLRCSPRSGDLSVYWYQQSLDQGLQFLIQYYNGEERAKGNILERFSAQQFPDLHSELNLSSLELGDSALYFCASTGMDTEAFFGQGTRLTVV.

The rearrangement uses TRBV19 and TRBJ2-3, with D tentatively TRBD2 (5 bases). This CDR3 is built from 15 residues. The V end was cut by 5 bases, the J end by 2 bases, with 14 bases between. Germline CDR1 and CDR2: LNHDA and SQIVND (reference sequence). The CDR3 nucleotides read TGTGCCAGTAGTTCACTTAGCGTCTCCACAGATACGCAGTATTTT. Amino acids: CASSSLSVSTDTQYF.

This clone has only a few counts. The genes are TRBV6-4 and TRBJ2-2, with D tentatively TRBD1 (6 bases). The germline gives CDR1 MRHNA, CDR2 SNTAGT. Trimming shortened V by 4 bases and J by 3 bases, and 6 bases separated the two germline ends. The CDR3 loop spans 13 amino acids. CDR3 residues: CASSAGDTGELFF. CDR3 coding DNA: TGTGCCAGCAGTGCAGGGGACACCGGGGAGCTGTTTTTT.

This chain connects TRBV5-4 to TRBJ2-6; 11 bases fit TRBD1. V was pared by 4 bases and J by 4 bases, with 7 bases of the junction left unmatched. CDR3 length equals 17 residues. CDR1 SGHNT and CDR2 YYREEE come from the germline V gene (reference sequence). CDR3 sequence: CASSPGQGAGGANVLTF. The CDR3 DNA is TGTGCCAGCAGCCCTGGACAGGGGGCGGGAGGGGCCAACGTCCTGACTTTC.

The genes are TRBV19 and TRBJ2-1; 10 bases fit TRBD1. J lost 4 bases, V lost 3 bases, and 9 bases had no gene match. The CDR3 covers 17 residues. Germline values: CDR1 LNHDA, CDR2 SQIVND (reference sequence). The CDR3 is CASSMGGTGVIYNEQFF. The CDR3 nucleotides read TGTGCCAGTAGTATGGGGGGGACAGGGGTAATTTACAATGAGCAGTTCTTC.

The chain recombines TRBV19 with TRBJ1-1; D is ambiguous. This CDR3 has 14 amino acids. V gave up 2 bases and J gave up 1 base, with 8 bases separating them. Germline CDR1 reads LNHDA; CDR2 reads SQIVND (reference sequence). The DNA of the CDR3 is TGTGCCAGTAGTATAACAGCATGGAACACTGAAGCTTTCTTT. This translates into CASSITAWNTEAFF. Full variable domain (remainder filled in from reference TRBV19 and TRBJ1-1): DGGITQSPKYLFRKEGQNVTLSCEQNLNHDAMYWYRQDPGQGLRLIYYSQIVNDFQKGDIAEGYSVSREKKESFPLTVTSAQKNPTAFYLCASSITAWNTEAFFGQGTRLTVV.